These T cell receptor beta chains were read from a single sample in a study of blood T cell repertoires in COVID-19. The repertoire was sequenced with immunoSEQ multiplex PCR; TCRdb's copy has only in-frame clones and lacks some. Found here are roughly 30,000 clones, roughly nine tenths of them singletons; the top ten hold roughly 3.8%. The specimen was peripheral blood. The receptors here all came from a man in his 60s with acute or convalescent COVID-19. CDR3s include the opening cysteine and the closing phenylalanine or tryptophan. A D gene is named only where the DNA matches it firmly. Clone size appears in some rows only: once, few, many, or a class for an expanded clone.

length | J | size | V | D | CDR3 | DNA
14 | TRBJ1-2 | . | TRBV7-2 | . | CASSLSGAAYGYTF | TGTGCCAGCAGCTTAAGTGGGGCGGCATATGGCTACACCTTC
12 | TRBJ1-2 | . | TRBV19 | . | CASSVSNYGYTF | TGTGCCAGTTCGGTCTCTAACTATGGCTACACCTTC
14 | TRBJ1-2 | . | TRBV23-1 | . | CASSQSGLNYGYTF | TGCGCCAGCAGTCAATCGGGCCTAAACTATGGCTACACCTTC
15 | TRBJ2-5 | . | TRBV15 | TRBD2 | CATSTVVRAGGAQYF | TGTGCCACCAGCACAGTAGTCAGGGCGGGAGGGGCCCAGTACTTC
14 | TRBJ1-1 | . | TRBV6-6 | . | CASSGLLGDTEAFF | TGTGCCAGCTCGGGACTCCTCGGAGACACTGAAGCTTTCTTT
15 | TRBJ2-2 | once | TRBV4-2 | . | CASSQDTSFPGELFF | TGTGCCAGCAGCCAAGATACTAGCTTCCCCGGGGAGCTGTTTTTT
19 | TRBJ2-1 | . | TRBV11-2 | . | CASSSRRQTLTSSYNEQFF | TGTGCCAGCAGCTCCCGTCGACAGACCTTAACCAGCTCCTACAATGAGCAGTTCTTC
16 | TRBJ2-1 | . | TRBV5-4 | TRBD2 | CASSVSSGRAANEQFF | TGTGCCAGCAGCGTTTCTAGCGGGAGAGCGGCCAATGAGCAGTTCTTC
15 | TRBJ2-7 | . | TRBV4-3 | . | CASSQERGDGYEQYF | TGCGCCAGCAGCCAAGAAAGGGGCGACGGCTACGAGCAGTACTTC
15 | TRBJ2-2 | . | TRBV19 | . | CASTPDMRYTGELFF | TGTGCCAGTACCCCGGACATGAGATACACCGGGGAGCTGTTTTTT
18 | TRBJ2-3 | . | TRBV9 | TRBD2 | CASSRGGGLAGSTDTQYF | TGTGCCAGCAGTAGAGGGGGGGGACTAGCGGGATCCACAGATACGCAGTATTTT
16 | TRBJ2-5 | . | TRBV10-3 | TRBD2 | CAISEATSGRGETQYF | TGTGCCATCAGTGAGGCGACTAGCGGGAGAGGAGAGACCCAGTACTTC
14 | TRBJ1-2 | . | TRBV7-3 | . | CASSFSPANYGYTF | TGTGCCAGCAGCTTCTCCCCAGCTAACTATGGCTACACCTTC
14 | TRBJ1-1 | . | TRBV6-5 | TRBD1 | CASRAHGTETEAFF | TGTGCCAGCAGGGCGCACGGGACAGAAACTGAAGCTTTCTTT
16 | TRBJ2-2 | . | TRBV18 | . | CASSPPQGLNTGELFF | TGTGCCAGCTCACCTCCCCAGGGGCTGAACACCGGGGAGCTGTTTTTT
15 | TRBJ2-1 | . | TRBV15 | TRBD2 | CATSRLAGGADEQFF | TGTGCCACCAGCAGACTAGCGGGAGGGGCGGATGAGCAGTTCTTC
16 | TRBJ1-4 | . | TRBV11-2 | . | CASSFTVLATNEKLFF | TGTGCCAGCAGCTTTACTGTTCTTGCAACTAATGAAAAACTGTTTTTT
14 | TRBJ2-3 | . | TRBV5-6 | . | CASSRDIRTDTQYF | TGTGCCAGCAGCCGGGACATTCGCACAGATACGCAGTATTTT
17 | TRBJ2-1 | . | TRBV9 | TRBD2 | CASSVALAGFSGNEQFF | TGTGCCAGCAGCGTAGCGCTAGCGGGATTCTCGGGTAATGAGCAGTTCTTC
14 | TRBJ1-2 | . | TRBV5-1 | TRBD1 | CASSLDRGLDGYTF | TGCGCCAGCAGCTTGGACAGGGGTTTGGATGGCTACACCTTC
12 | TRBJ1-1 | . | TRBV2 | . | CASSRDRTEAFF | TGTGCCAGCAGCCGCGACAGGACTGAAGCTTTCTTT
12 | TRBJ1-2 | . | TRBV6-5 | TRBD1 | CASRTGRSGYTF | TGTGCCAGCAGGACAGGGCGTAGTGGCTACACCTTC
11 | TRBJ1-2 | . | TRBV12-3/TRBV12-4 | . | CASSSVRGYTF | TGTGCCAGCAGTAGTGTGCGTGGCTACACCTTC
16 | TRBJ1-1 | . | TRBV9 | TRBD1 | CASSVALDRGNTEAFF | TGTGCCAGCAGCGTAGCCCTCGACAGGGGGAACACTGAAGCTTTCTTT
15 | TRBJ1-1 | few | TRBV5-1 | . | CASSTRAGDNTEAFF | TGCGCCAGCAGCACAAGAGCGGGCGATAACACTGAAGCTTTCTTT
15 | TRBJ2-3 | . | TRBV18 | . | CASSPNRGSTDTQYF | TGTGCCAGCTCACCAAATAGGGGTAGCACAGATACGCAGTATTTT
16 | TRBJ2-1 | . | TRBV7-6 | TRBD2 | CASSLISGGTYNEQFF | TGTGCCAGCAGCCTGATTAGCGGGGGAACCTACAATGAGCAGTTCTTC
16 | TRBJ2-3 | once | TRBV5-8 | TRBD2 | CASSLGLAGGADTQYF | TGTGCCAGCAGCTTAGGGCTAGCGGGAGGAGCAGATACGCAGTATTTT
13 | TRBJ1-5 | once | TRBV3-1/TRBV3-2 | . | CASSQGREQPQHF | TGTGCCAGCAGCCAGGGTAGGGAGCAGCCCCAGCATTTT
13 | TRBJ2-1 | . | TRBV18 | . | CASSPAAPNEQFF | TGTGCCAGCTCACCTGCGGCCCCCAATGAGCAGTTCTTC
15 | TRBJ2-1 | . | TRBV24-1 | TRBD1 | CATSDRDRGWGGQFF | TGTGCCACCAGTGACCGCGACAGGGGGTGGGGAGGGCAGTTCTTC
16 | TRBJ1-2 | . | TRBV5-6 | . | CASSLLGVSIESGYTF | TGTGCCAGCAGCCTGCTCGGGGTCTCTATAGAGAGTGGCTACACCTTC
17 | TRBJ2-7 | . | TRBV7-2 | TRBD1 | CASSPLSGTGISYEQYF | TGTGCCAGCAGCCCACTGTCCGGGACAGGGATCTCCTACGAGCAGTACTTC
15 | TRBJ1-1 | . | TRBV2 | . | CASSAQTVTNTEAFF | TGTGCCAGCAGTGCGCAGACAGTAACGAACACTGAAGCTTTCTTT
14 | TRBJ2-7 | . | TRBV30 | TRBD1 | CAWSVRGTGQEQYF | TGTGCCTGGAGTGTACGTGGGACAGGGCAAGAGCAGTACTTC
18 | TRBJ2-6 | . | TRBV19 | . | CASSIGDRFISGANVLTF | TGTGCCAGTAGTATCGGTGACAGGTTCATCTCTGGGGCCAACGTCCTGACTTTC
15 | TRBJ2-7 | . | TRBV10-3 | . | CAISKDRTTSYEQYF | TGTGCCATCAGCAAAGACAGGACGACCTCCTACGAGCAGTACTTC
16 | TRBJ2-1 | . | TRBV18 | TRBD2 | CASSFMTSGAYNEQFF | TGTGCCAGCTCTTTCATGACTAGCGGGGCGTACAATGAGCAGTTCTTC
12 | TRBJ1-6 | . | TRBV11-3 | . | CASSLETRQVHF | TGTGCCAGCAGCTTAGAGACACGGCAAGTCCACTTT
15 | TRBJ2-1 | . | TRBV4-3 | . | CASQLSEASYNEQFF | TGCGCCAGCCAGCTGTCCGAGGCCTCCTACAATGAGCAGTTCTTC
14 | TRBJ2-2 | . | TRBV7-2 | . | CASSPSGNTGELFF | TGTGCCAGCAGCCCGTCGGGGAACACCGGGGAGCTGTTTTTT
14 | TRBJ1-4 | . | TRBV27 | . | CASSPDQRGKDLFF | TGTGCCAGCAGTCCCGATCAAAGGGGGAAGGATCTGTTTTTT
13 | TRBJ1-1 | . | TRBV6-2/TRBV6-3 | . | CASSRTLNTEAFF | TGTGCCAGCAGCCGAACTTTGAACACTGAAGCTTTCTTT
16 | TRBJ1-4 | . | TRBV5-5 | TRBD1 | CASSPNTGTADEKLFF | TGTGCCAGCAGCCCGAACACCGGGACAGCGGATGAAAAACTGTTTTTT
13 | TRBJ2-5 | . | TRBV7-3 | . | CASSFQGQETQYF | TGTGCCAGCAGCTTCCAGGGCCAAGAGACCCAGTACTTC
15 | TRBJ1-4 | . | TRBV11-3 | . | CASSDRTGWNEKLFF | TGTGCCAGCAGCGATAGAACCGGGTGGAATGAAAAACTGTTTTTT
13 | TRBJ1-1 | . | TRBV19 | . | CASSITVNTEAFF | TGTGCCAGTAGTATCACGGTGAACACTGAAGCTTTCTTT
13 | TRBJ2-3 | . | TRBV29-1 | TRBD2 | CSVSSGSTDTQYF | TGCAGCGTTTCTAGCGGTAGCACAGATACGCAGTATTTT
14 | TRBJ2-5 | . | TRBV3-1/TRBV3-2 | . | CASSQSTGRVAQYF | TGTGCCAGCAGCCAATCGACAGGTCGTGTGGCCCAGTACTTC
13 | TRBJ1-1 | . | TRBV7-9 | . | CASSLTGDTEAFF | TGTGCCAGCAGCCTTACAGGAGACACTGAAGCTTTCTTT
15 | TRBJ1-4 | . | TRBV7-2 | . | CASSLAVGADEKLFF | TGTGCCAGCAGCCTAGCGGTGGGGGCGGATGAAAAACTGTTTTTT
13 | TRBJ2-5 | . | TRBV5-1 | . | CASSSTAQETQYF | TGCGCCAGCAGTTCCACAGCACAAGAGACCCAGTACTTC
15 | TRBJ1-5 | . | TRBV19 | . | CASSIFDYSNQPQHF | TGTGCCAGTAGTATTTTCGACTATAGCAATCAGCCCCAGCATTTT
15 | TRBJ1-1 | . | TRBV5-1 | . | CASKEAWGLYTEAFF | TGCGCCAGCAAGGAGGCTTGGGGGCTTTACACTGAAGCTTTCTTT
14 | TRBJ2-2 | . | TRBV5-1 | TRBD2 | CASSIAGAGGELFF | TGCGCCAGCAGCATCGCGGGAGCGGGCGGGGAGCTGTTTTTT
15 | TRBJ1-2 | . | TRBV28 | . | CASSLLTLANYGYTF | TGTGCCAGCAGTCTCCTGACACTAGCTAACTATGGCTACACCTTC
14 | TRBJ1-4 | . | TRBV5-5 | . | CASSQGQDNEKLFF | TGTGCCAGCAGCCAGGGCCAGGATAATGAAAAACTGTTTTTT
15 | TRBJ2-3 | once | TRBV6-5 | TRBD1 | CASTFRGQPTDTQYF | TGTGCCAGCACCTTCAGGGGACAGCCCACAGATACGCAGTATTTT